Reported below is one TCR beta chain. As originally analysed: Quantification of nucleated cells was approximated via reference gene primer amplification. Method: immunoSEQ multiplex PCR; TCRdb's copy keeps in-frame clones and lacks some. V, J and clone size are taken as reported in that table, and D and trimming were inferred from the DNA itself. The profile covers 200,000 to 250,000 clones, with about 80% appearing a single time and approximately 1.3% taken by the ten largest. The study recruited people aged roughly 18 to 100 years across about 25 US areas. In assigning cohorts, the study relied on participant-reported clinical history. The data were obtained in a study of blood T cell repertoires in COVID-19. As for the study in general: The origin of the acute and convalescent COVID-19 samples was the United States, Italy and Spain.

This CDR3 has 15 residues. Germline V gives CDR1 LGHNA, CDR2 YNFKEQ. Trimming shortened V by 5 bases and J by 12 bases, and 25 bases separated the two germline ends. Sequencing was performed on PBMCs or T cells enriched from blood (not recorded which). The chain recombines TRBV4-2 with TRBJ1-2, with D unresolved. The sequence came from a woman aged 40 to 50 with acute COVID-19. The CDR3 here is CASSLDGMDSPRNTF. The CDR3 DNA is TGTGCCAGCAGCTTAGATGGGATGGACTCCCCAAGGAACACCTTC.